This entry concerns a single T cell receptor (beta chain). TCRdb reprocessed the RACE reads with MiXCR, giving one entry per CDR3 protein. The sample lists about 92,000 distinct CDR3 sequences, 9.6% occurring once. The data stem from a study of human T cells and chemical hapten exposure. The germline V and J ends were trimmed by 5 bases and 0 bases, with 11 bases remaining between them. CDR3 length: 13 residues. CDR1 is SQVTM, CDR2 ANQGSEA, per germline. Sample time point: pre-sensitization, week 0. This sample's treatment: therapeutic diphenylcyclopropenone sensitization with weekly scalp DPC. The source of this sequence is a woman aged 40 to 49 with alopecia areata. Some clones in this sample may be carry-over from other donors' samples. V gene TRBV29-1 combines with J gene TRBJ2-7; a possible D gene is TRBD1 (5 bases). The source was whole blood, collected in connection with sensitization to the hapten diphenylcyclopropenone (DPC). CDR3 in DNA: TGCAGCGTTCCAGGGCCATCCTCCTACGAGCAGTACTTC. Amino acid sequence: CSVPGPSSYEQYF.